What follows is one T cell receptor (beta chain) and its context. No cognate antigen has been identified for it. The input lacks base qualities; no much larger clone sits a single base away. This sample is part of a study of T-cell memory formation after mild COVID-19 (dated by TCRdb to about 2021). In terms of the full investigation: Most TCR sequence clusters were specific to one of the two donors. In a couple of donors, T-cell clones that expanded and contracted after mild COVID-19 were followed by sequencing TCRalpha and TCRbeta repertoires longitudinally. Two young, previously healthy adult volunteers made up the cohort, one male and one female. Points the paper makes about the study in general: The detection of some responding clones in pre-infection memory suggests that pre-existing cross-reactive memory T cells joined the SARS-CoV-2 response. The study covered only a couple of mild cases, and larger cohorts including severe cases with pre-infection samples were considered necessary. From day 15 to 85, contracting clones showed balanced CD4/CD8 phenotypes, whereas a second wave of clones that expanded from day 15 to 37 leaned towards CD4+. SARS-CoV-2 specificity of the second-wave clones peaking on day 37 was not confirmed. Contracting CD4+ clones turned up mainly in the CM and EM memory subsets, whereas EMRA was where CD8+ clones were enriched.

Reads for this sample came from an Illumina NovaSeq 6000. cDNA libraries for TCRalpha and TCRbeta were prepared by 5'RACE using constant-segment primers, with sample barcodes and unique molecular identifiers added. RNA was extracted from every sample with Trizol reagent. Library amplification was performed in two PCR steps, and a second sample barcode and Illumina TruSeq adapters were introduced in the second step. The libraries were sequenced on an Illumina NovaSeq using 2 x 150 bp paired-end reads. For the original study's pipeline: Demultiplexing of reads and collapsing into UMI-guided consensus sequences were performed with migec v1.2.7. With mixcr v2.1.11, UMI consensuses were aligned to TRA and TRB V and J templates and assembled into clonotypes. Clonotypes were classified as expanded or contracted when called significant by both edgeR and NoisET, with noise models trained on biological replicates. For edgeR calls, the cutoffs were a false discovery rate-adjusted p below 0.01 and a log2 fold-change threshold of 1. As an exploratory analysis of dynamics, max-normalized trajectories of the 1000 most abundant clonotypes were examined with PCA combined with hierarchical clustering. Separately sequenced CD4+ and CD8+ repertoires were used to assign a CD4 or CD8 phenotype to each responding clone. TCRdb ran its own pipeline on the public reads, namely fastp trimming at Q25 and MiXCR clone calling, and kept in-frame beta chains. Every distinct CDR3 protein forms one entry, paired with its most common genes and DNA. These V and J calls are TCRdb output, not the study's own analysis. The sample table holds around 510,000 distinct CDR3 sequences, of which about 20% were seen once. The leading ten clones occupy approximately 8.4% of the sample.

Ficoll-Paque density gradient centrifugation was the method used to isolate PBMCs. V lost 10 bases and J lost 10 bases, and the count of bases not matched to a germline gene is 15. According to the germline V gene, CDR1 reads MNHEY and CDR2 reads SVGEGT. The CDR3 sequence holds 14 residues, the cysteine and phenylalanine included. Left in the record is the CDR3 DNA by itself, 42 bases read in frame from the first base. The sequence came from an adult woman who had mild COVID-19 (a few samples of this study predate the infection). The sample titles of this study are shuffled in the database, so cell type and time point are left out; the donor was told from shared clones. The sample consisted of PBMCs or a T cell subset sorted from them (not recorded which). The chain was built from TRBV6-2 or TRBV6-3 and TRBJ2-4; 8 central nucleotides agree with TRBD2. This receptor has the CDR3 CATRGSSGGPIQYF. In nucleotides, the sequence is TGTGCCACCCGAGGCTCCAGCGGGGGCCCGATTCAGTACTTC.